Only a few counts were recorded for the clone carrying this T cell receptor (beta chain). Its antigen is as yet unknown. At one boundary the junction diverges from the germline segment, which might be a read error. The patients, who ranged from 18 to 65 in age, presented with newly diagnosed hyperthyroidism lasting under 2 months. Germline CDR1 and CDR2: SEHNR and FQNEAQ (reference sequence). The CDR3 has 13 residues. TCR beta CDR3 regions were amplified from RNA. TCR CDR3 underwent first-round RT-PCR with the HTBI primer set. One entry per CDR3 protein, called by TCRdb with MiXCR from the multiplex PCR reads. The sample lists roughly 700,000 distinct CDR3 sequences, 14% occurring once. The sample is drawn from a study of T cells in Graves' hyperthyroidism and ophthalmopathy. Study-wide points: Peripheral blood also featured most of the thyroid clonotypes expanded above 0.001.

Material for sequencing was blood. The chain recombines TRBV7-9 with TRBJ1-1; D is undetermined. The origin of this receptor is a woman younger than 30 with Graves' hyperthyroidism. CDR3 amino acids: CACSFNPNTEAFF. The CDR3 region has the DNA TGTGCCTGCAGCTTTAACCCGAACACTGAAGCTTTCTTT.